Listed below are T cell receptor beta chains from one sample, sequenced in a study of blood T cell repertoires in COVID-19. Some clones are missing from TCRdb's copy, which holds only in-frame ones; the method was immunoSEQ multiplex PCR. The profile covers 140,000 or so clones, with about four fifths appearing a single time and over 8% taken by the ten largest. Input material: peripheral blood. The receptors derive from a human donor in a cohort sampled during active COVID-19. The CDR3 runs from the conserved cysteine through the conserved F or W. Clone sizes are given selectively: once, few, many, or a class where the clone is expanded.

V gene	J gene	clone size	CDR3 protein
TRBV19	TRBJ1-5	.	CASSTAGPRSNQPQHF
TRBV5-1	TRBJ2-2	.	CASSPRPGLADTGELFF
TRBV2	TRBJ2-7	.	CASSVGVGYEQYF
TRBV28	TRBJ2-7	.	CASSPRGAGIYEQYF
TRBV4-3	TRBJ2-7	.	CASSQEGRESYEQYF
TRBV7-2	TRBJ2-7	.	CASSLESGSLYEQYF
TRBV20-1	TRBJ2-7	.	CSGGGGPVQYF
TRBV28	TRBJ2-3	.	CASSELGRESTDTQYF
TRBV19	TRBJ1-5	.	CASRGQGGRSNQPQHF
TRBV7-3	TRBJ1-2	.	CASSSDRVGYTF
TRBV5-4	TRBJ2-6	.	CASSLVNRGRSGANVLTF
TRBV6-1	TRBJ2-3	.	CASSEGQGTDTQYF
TRBV14	TRBJ1-1	few	CASSQGRAGFQAFF
TRBV5-1	TRBJ2-7	.	CASRFTGDEQYF
TRBV6-5	TRBJ2-7	.	CASRRGAAYEQYF
TRBV9	TRBJ2-7	.	CASSATGTPDYEQYF
TRBV28	TRBJ2-3	.	CASMPSGRAQSHTYTQYF
TRBV9	TRBJ2-2	.	CASSLSRGELFF
TRBV15	TRBJ2-2	.	CATSRDRARNTGELFF
TRBV2	TRBJ1-1	few	CASSEQGWMNTEAFF
TRBV15	TRBJ1-2	.	CATSRDGRDGYTF
TRBV9	TRBJ2-7	.	CASSVSRGSYEQYF
TRBV29-1	TRBJ2-5	.	CSVPTGTSGIETQYF
TRBV12-5	TRBJ1-3	once	CASGSRGPGSGNTIYF
TRBV7-9	TRBJ1-5	.	CASSTDRGAQPQHF
TRBV7-9	TRBJ1-3	few	CASSHGLKWDSTIYF
TRBV23-1	TRBJ1-5	.	CASSLPRSGTELSNQPQHF
TRBV5-5	TRBJ2-7	.	CASSRTENYEQYF
TRBV6-2/TRBV6-3	TRBJ2-5	.	CASSPWGRTTETQYF
TRBV5-1	TRBJ1-6	.	CASSLDSQGYSPLHF
TRBV6-5	TRBJ2-7	.	CASSYSTYYEQYF
TRBV15	TRBJ2-4	.	CATSISVTAKNIQYF
TRBV9	TRBJ2-3	.	CASSVGGLSGDTQYF
TRBV18	TRBJ1-4	.	CASSPYTTGPDEKLFF
TRBV4-1	TRBJ2-7	.	CASSQDPRLAGAYEQYF
TRBV6-5	TRBJ1-1	.	CASNQDRGNTEAFF
TRBV9	TRBJ2-3	.	CASSDGTNQYTDTQYF
TRBV6-5	TRBJ2-7	.	CASSTGQGLSYEQYF